The rows below give T cell receptor beta chains drawn from one sample of a study of identical twins. TCRdb reprocessed the 5' RACE reads via MiXCR and lists one record per CDR3 protein. Found here are a few hundred thousand distinct CDR3 sequences, approximately 14% of them singletons; the top ten hold less than 0.5%. The data were also submitted as part of a second study, on yellow fever vaccine responses in identical twins.

Input material: CD4+ T cells sorted from blood. These receptors were taken from a woman under 30 in good health. The CDR3 runs from the conserved cysteine through the conserved F or W. A D gene is named only where the DNA matches it firmly. Not every row has a clone size; where given, it reads once, few, many or a size class.

DNA: TGTGCCAGCAGTGAGGTCGGAGGGGACGCTTCACCCCTCCACTTT
CDR3: CASSEVGGDASPLHF
size: .
V: TRBV2
D: .
J: TRBJ1-6

DNA: TGCGCCAGCACCCGGGACAGGGGGCAGATCGCACAAGCTTTCTTT
CDR3: CASTRDRGQIAQAFF
size: few
V: TRBV10-2
D: TRBD1
J: TRBJ1-1

DNA: TGCAGTGCTAGAAGCGGGGTGGCTGAAGCTTTCTTT
CDR3: CSARSGVAEAFF
size: few
V: TRBV20-1
D: .
J: TRBJ1-1

DNA: TGCAGTGCTAGAGGGACAGACAACACAGATACGCAGTATTTT
CDR3: CSARGTDNTDTQYF
size: few
V: TRBV20-1
D: .
J: TRBJ2-3

DNA: TGCGCCAGCAGCTTGGCCTTTTGGCCCTACGAGCAGTACTTC
CDR3: CASSLAFWPYEQYF
size: .
V: TRBV5-1
D: .
J: TRBJ2-7

DNA: TGTGCCAGCAGTTCCCGACGACTAGCGGGGGGGCAGTACAATGAGCAGTTCTTC
CDR3: CASSSRRLAGGQYNEQFF
size: .
V: TRBV12-3/TRBV12-4
D: TRBD2
J: TRBJ2-1

DNA: TGTGCCAGCAGCCGAGGGGGAGGTTTGGAGGAGCAGTTCTTC
CDR3: CASSRGGGLEEQFF
size: few
V: TRBV4-2
D: .
J: TRBJ2-1

DNA: TGCAGCGTTGAAGGGGCCCAAACCTACGAGCAGTACTTC
CDR3: CSVEGAQTYEQYF
size: .
V: TRBV29-1
D: .
J: TRBJ2-7

DNA: TGTGCCAGCACCAGGACAGGGGGGTCCTACGAGCAGTACTTC
CDR3: CASTRTGGSYEQYF
size: few
V: TRBV12-3/TRBV12-4
D: TRBD1
J: TRBJ2-7

DNA: TGTGCCAGCCAAGGGGCCTGGGACACTGAAGCTTTCTTT
CDR3: CASQGAWDTEAFF
size: few
V: TRBV2
D: .
J: TRBJ1-1

DNA: TGCGCCAGCAGCTTGGAATTTGCGAGGGCATCAGATACGCAGTATTTT
CDR3: CASSLEFARASDTQYF
size: few
V: TRBV5-1
D: .
J: TRBJ2-3

DNA: TGCGCCAGCAGCTTGACAGGGTTTGACACTGAAGCTTTCTTT
CDR3: CASSLTGFDTEAFF
size: few
V: TRBV5-1
D: .
J: TRBJ1-1

DNA: TGTGCCAGCCAAGGGCTCTATAATTCACCCCTCCACTTT
CDR3: CASQGLYNSPLHF
size: few
V: TRBV6-6
D: .
J: TRBJ1-6

DNA: TGCAGCGTTGAAACCGGGAGCCGAAAAAATGAAAAACTGTTTTTT
CDR3: CSVETGSRKNEKLFF
size: .
V: TRBV29-1
D: .
J: TRBJ1-4

DNA: TGTGCCAGCAGCCAAGATCAATGGAAGGGGAGGCGAACTGAAGCTTTCTTT
CDR3: CASSQDQWKGRRTEAFF
size: few
V: TRBV3-1
D: .
J: TRBJ1-1

DNA: TGTGCCAGTAACGGGGGTCTTAGCACAGATACGCAGTATTTT
CDR3: CASNGGLSTDTQYF
size: few
V: TRBV19
D: .
J: TRBJ2-3

DNA: TGCAGCGTTAGCGGGACAGGATCTATTTTACGCTACGAGCAGTACTTC
CDR3: CSVSGTGSILRYEQYF
size: .
V: TRBV29-1
D: .
J: TRBJ2-7

DNA: TGCGCCAGCAGCTCAGGACAGCCTTCTAACTATGGCTACACCTTC
CDR3: CASSSGQPSNYGYTF
size: few
V: TRBV5-1
D: .
J: TRBJ1-2

DNA: TGTGCCAGCAGTCCCCCCGGGACTAGCAACTACAATGAGCAGTTCTTC
CDR3: CASSPPGTSNYNEQFF
size: few
V: TRBV12-3/TRBV12-4
D: TRBD2
J: TRBJ2-1

DNA: TGTGCCATCAGTGACTCCCCGCCTAACCAAGAGACCCAGTACTTC
CDR3: CAISDSPPNQETQYF
size: few
V: TRBV10-3
D: .
J: TRBJ2-5

DNA: TGTGCCAGTAGCAAGGGACAGACTTATGGCTACACCTTC
CDR3: CASSKGQTYGYTF
size: .
V: TRBV19
D: TRBD1
J: TRBJ1-2

DNA: TGCAGCGCAACACGTGGTGAGACCCAGTACTTC
CDR3: CSATRGETQYF
size: .
V: TRBV29-1
D: .
J: TRBJ2-5

DNA: TGTGCCAGCAGCTTAGAGACAGGGGTGGGCACAGATACGCAGTATTTT
CDR3: CASSLETGVGTDTQYF
size: .
V: TRBV7-9
D: TRBD1
J: TRBJ2-3

DNA: TGTGCCAGCAGCTTAACCGGGACAGGGGCCTACGAGCAGTACTTC
CDR3: CASSLTGTGAYEQYF
size: .
V: TRBV7-6
D: TRBD1
J: TRBJ2-7

DNA: TGTGCCACCAGCAGAGATGTAACAGGATTCGCCCTAAACTATGGCTACACCTTC
CDR3: CATSRDVTGFALNYGYTF
size: few
V: TRBV15
D: .
J: TRBJ1-2

DNA: TGCGCCAGCAGCTTGCAAGGGGCAGAGACCCAGTACTTC
CDR3: CASSLQGAETQYF
size: few
V: TRBV5-1
D: .
J: TRBJ2-5

DNA: TGTGCCAGCAGCTTTAAAACCAAAGAGACCCAGTACTTC
CDR3: CASSFKTKETQYF
size: .
V: TRBV5-8
D: .
J: TRBJ2-5

DNA: TGTGCCAGCACCCCAGCGGGGAGGGATGGGGCTTTCTTT
CDR3: CASTPAGRDGAFF
size: .
V: TRBV12-3/TRBV12-4
D: .
J: TRBJ1-1

DNA: TGTGCCAGCAGTGAATGGGGGGCTAGCGGGGAGAGGGTGCCAGATACGCAGTATTTT
CDR3: CASSEWGASGERVPDTQYF
size: .
V: TRBV2
D: TRBD2
J: TRBJ2-3

DNA: TGCGCCAGCAGCTTTACACTAGCGGGGGGTACCACCCCCGGGGAGCTGTTTTTT
CDR3: CASSFTLAGGTTPGELFF
size: few
V: TRBV5-1
D: TRBD2
J: TRBJ2-2

DNA: TGTGCCATCAGTGAGTCTGGCGGGGGGGCCAATGAGCAGTTCTTC
CDR3: CAISESGGGANEQFF
size: few
V: TRBV10-3
D: TRBD2
J: TRBJ2-1

DNA: TGCAGTGCTAGAGGGGACAGGGGGGGGGAGACCCAGTACTTC
CDR3: CSARGDRGGETQYF
size: .
V: TRBV20-1
D: TRBD1
J: TRBJ2-5

DNA: TGTGCCAGTCCTCTGTCGGGGGAGGACACAGATACGCAGTATTTT
CDR3: CASPLSGEDTDTQYF
size: .
V: TRBV2
D: .
J: TRBJ2-3

DNA: TGCGCCAGCAGCTTCGGCTCCACAGTAGGGGGGGAATGGACCCAGTACTTC
CDR3: CASSFGSTVGGEWTQYF
size: .
V: TRBV5-1
D: .
J: TRBJ2-5

DNA: TGTGCCAGCAGTTCCGGGAAATCTAGCGCCGGGGAGCTGTTTTTT
CDR3: CASSSGKSSAGELFF
size: few
V: TRBV27
D: .
J: TRBJ2-2

DNA: TGTGCCAGCAGTTCGAACGAGCGGACAGGGCTCAATCAGCCCCAGCATTTT
CDR3: CASSSNERTGLNQPQHF
size: .
V: TRBV28
D: TRBD1
J: TRBJ1-5

DNA: TGCGCCAGCAGCTGGGGGGACAATGAGCAGTTCTTC
CDR3: CASSWGDNEQFF
size: few
V: TRBV5-1
D: .
J: TRBJ2-1

DNA: TGTGCCAGCAGCGCCGGTCATAACAATCAGCCCCAGCATTTT
CDR3: CASSAGHNNQPQHF
size: .
V: TRBV7-8
D: .
J: TRBJ1-5

DNA: TGTGCCAGCAGCCAAGTTTTCCACCGGGACAAATCCTACGAGCAGTACTTC
CDR3: CASSQVFHRDKSYEQYF
size: .
V: TRBV3-1
D: .
J: TRBJ2-7

DNA: TGTGCCAGCAGCCGCGCCGGGGTCTACGAGCAGTACTTC
CDR3: CASSRAGVYEQYF
size: once
V: TRBV11-2
D: .
J: TRBJ2-7